This TCR beta chain is from a study of cytomegalovirus exposure and HLA in healthy donors. A multiplex PCR was run with 60 Vbeta primers and 13 Jbeta primers. Clones were read by immunoSEQ multiplex PCR, and TCRdb kept only the in-frame ones, dropping some. The top ten clones hold 1.5% to 2% of a sample with 160,000 or so clones, less than 90% of them seen once. This clone is a singleton in its sample. This receptor was obtained from a man aged 18 to 35 in good health and CMV-seronegative. The sequenced sample was PBMCs.

Here the CDR3 reads CASSPRAGKNGEQFF. Here the CDR3 DNA reads TGCGCCAGCAGCCCGAGGGCGGGGAAGAATGGTGAGCAGTTCTTC. This chain joins TRBV4-1 and TRBJ2-1, with D perhaps matching TRBD2 (6 bases). Per germline, CDR1 MGHRA and CDR2 YSYEKL. The CDR3 is made up of 15 amino acids. Trimming took 4 bases from V and 9 from J, leaving 19 bases between them.